This TCR beta chain originates from a study of blood T cell repertoires in COVID-19. Study-level information: Sample material is recorded as cDNA or gDNA derived from T cells, B-cell-depleted T cells, or PBMCs.

A single count supports this clone. Method: immunoSEQ multiplex PCR; TCRdb's copy keeps in-frame clones and lacks some. The data show 200,000 to 250,000 clones, just under 85% seen once. The source material was peripheral blood. The clonotype originates from a man older than 75 with acute or convalescent COVID-19.

CDR3 loop: CASSGRRGNEKLFF. CDR3 nucleotides: TGTGCCAGCTCCGGGAGGAGGGGTAATGAAAAACTGTTTTTT. The chain carries TRBV25-1 and TRBJ1-4, with D possibly being TRBD1 (5 bases). V shed 8 bases and J shed 4 bases, with 14 bases lying between them. CDR3 length equals 14 residues. Germline-derived CDR1 and CDR2 are MGHDK and SYGVNS.